This TCR beta chain was found in a study of blood T cells in healthy people across ages. This clonotype was counted only a few times. V shed 5 bases and J shed 0 bases, with 15 bases lying between them. The CDR3 has 16 residues. Germline V gene lookup returns CDR1 SEHNR and CDR2 FQNEAQ (reference sequence). Alongside a J-beta primer mix, a sample-barcoded 5' primer served in a second PCR lasting about 7 to 11 cycles. TCRdb reprocessed the 5' RACE reads via MiXCR and lists one record per CDR3 protein. The data hold approximately 1,100,000 distinct CDR3 sequences, with 45% observed a single time. This chain joins TRBV7-9 and TRBJ2-3; D gene ambiguous. The receptor's source is an older woman in good health. Sequences were obtained from blood. CDR3 bases: TGTGCCAGCAGCGTCCAGGTGGGCGGAAGCACAGATACGCAGTATTTT. Amino acid sequence: CASSVQVGGSTDTQYF. Full variable domain (missing parts from reference TRBV7-9 and TRBJ2-3): DTGVSQNPRHKITKRGQNVTFRCDPISEHNRLYWYRQTLGQGPEFLTYFQNEAQLEKSRLLSDRFSAERPKGSFSTLEIQRTEQGDSAMYLCASSVQVGGSTDTQYFGPGTRLTVL.